The 19 T cell receptor beta chains below come from one sample, sequenced in a study of blood T cells in healthy people across ages. Together with a sample-barcoded 5' primer, a J-beta primer mix was included in a second PCR lasting roughly 7 to 11 cycles. One entry per CDR3 protein, called by TCRdb with MiXCR from the 5' RACE reads. This table holds approximately 790,000 distinct CDR3 sequences, around 62% found once. Sequencing used blood. These receptors were taken from a man aged 30-40 years in good health.

Ten or more counts support this clonotype. This chain links TRBV27 with TRBJ2-7; 9 nucleotides align to TRBD2. Per germline, CDR1 MNHEY and CDR2 SMNVEV (reference sequence). V shed 8 bases and J 0 bases; nucleotides not matched to a gene: 8. The CDR3 is 15 residues long. This CDR3 is CASSPSGGLSYEQYF. Here the CDR3 DNA reads TGTGCCAGCTCACCAAGCGGGGGGCTCTCCTACGAGCAGTACTTC.

The rearrangement uses TRBV12-3 or TRBV12-4 and TRBJ2-4; D might be TRBD2 (6 bases). Trimming removed 6 bases from V and 0 bases from J, with 12 bases in between. The CDR3 consists of 15 residues. The CDR3 loop reads CASRWTNEAKNIQYF. As DNA, the CDR3 is TGTGCCAGCAGGTGGACTAACGAAGCCAAAAACATTCAGTACTTC.

The gene calls are TRBV29-1 and TRBJ2-5; a weak D match, TRBD2 (5 bases). The CDR3 extends over 15 amino acids. Germline V gives CDR1 SQVTM, CDR2 ANQGSEA. V was pared by 6 bases and J by 2 bases, with 19 bases between. CDR3 DNA: TGCAGCGTGAATGAGGGAACAGTAATACAAGAGACCCAGTACTTC. Residues: CSVNEGTVIQETQYF.

The table lists this clonotype with a few counts. The rearrangement uses TRBV29-1 and TRBJ1-6; D ambiguous. Between the trimmed V and J ends, which lost 4 bases and 7 bases, there was a span of 14 bases. The CDR3 is made up of 14 amino acids. The germline V gene encodes CDR1 SQVTM and CDR2 ANQGSEA. CDR3 loop: CSVASGDFNSPLHF. The CDR3 DNA reads TGCAGCGTTGCATCAGGAGATTTCAATTCACCCCTCCACTTT.

The gene calls are TRBV5-1 and TRBJ2-5; D is perhaps TRBD2 (6 bases). With 3 bases removed from V and 11 bases from J, the gap between germline ends came to 20 bases. Germline CDR1 SGHRS, CDR2 YFSETQ. CDR3 length: 14 residues. CDR3 residues: CASSSTGDGGEQYF. The CDR3 nucleotides read TGCGCCAGCAGCTCAACGGGGGACGGAGGGGAGCAGTACTTC.

This clonotype was recorded only once. The V and J genes are TRBV21-1 and TRBJ2-3; the table's D call of TRBD1 was not tested on the DNA. TRBV21-1 is assigned pseudogene status. CDR3 length equals 16 residues. The chain's CDR3 is CASSNAQGIPNDTQYF. CDR3 sequence (DNA): TGTGCCAGCAGCAACGCACAGGGAATTCCCAACGATACGCAGTATTTT.

V is TRBV11-2 and J is TRBJ2-7; the D gene is possibly TRBD1 (5 bases). The J call is uncertain, as TRBJ2-5 better fits the DNA end. The germline V gene has CDR1 SGHAT and CDR2 FQNNGV. The CDR3 has 16 residues. CDR3 DNA sequence: TGTGCCAGCAGCTTAGATCCTGGGGCAGGGAAGGAGACCCAGTACTTC. Amino acid sequence: CASSLDPGAGKETQYF.

This chain connects TRBV27 to TRBJ2-5, with 9 nucleotides matching TRBD2. V gave up 1 base and J gave up 1 base; unmatched junction bases: 4. The CDR3 is 16 residues long. Germline CDR1 reads MNHEY; CDR2 reads SMNVEV (reference sequence). The CDR3 loop reads CASSLFGGGVQETQYF. The CDR3, as DNA: TGTGCCAGCAGTTTATTTGGCGGGGGGGTCCAAGAGACCCAGTACTTC.

On this clonotype: It may be a read error: a sequence one base away is much more abundant. The rearrangement joins TRBV9 to TRBJ2-3; TRBD2 matches at 11 bases. This CDR3 comprises 17 residues. Germline V gives CDR1 SGDLS, CDR2 YYNGEE. CDR3: CAGSTSGGTPSTDTQYF. As DNA, the CDR3 is TGTGCCGGCAGCACTAGCGGGGGCACACCTAGCACAGATACGCAGTATTTT.

The V and J genes are TRBV20-1 and TRBJ2-5; 13 bases align to TRBD2. The CDR3 runs to 17 residues. Germline V lookup: CDR1 DFQATT, CDR2 SNEGSKA (reference sequence). V was pared by 0 bases and J by 7 bases, with 11 bases of the junction left unmatched. The CDR3 nucleotides read TGCAGTGCTAGAGACCCACTAGCGGGGGGGTTGTATGGGACCCAGTACTTC. Residues: CSARDPLAGGLYGTQYF.

This clonotype turned up a few times. The chain carries TRBV9 and TRBJ2-7, with D maybe TRBD1 (6 bases). V was clipped by 3 bases and J by 0 bases, with 10 bases between them. The CDR3 sequence is 14 residues long. Germline-derived CDR1 and CDR2 are SGDLS and YYNGEE. The CDR3 sequence is CASSAGQSSYEQYF. Here the CDR3 DNA reads TGTGCCAGCAGCGCAGGACAGTCCTCCTACGAGCAGTACTTC.

In DNA form, the CDR3 reads TGTGCCAGCAGCTTACATCAGGGTTCGAGCACCGGGGAGCTGTTTTTT. Its translation is CASSLHQGSSTGELFF. The chain uses TRBV7-2 and TRBJ2-2; D possibly corresponds to TRBD1 (5 bases). Germline loops: CDR1 SGHTA, CDR2 FQGNSA. V was shortened by 2 bases and J by 4 bases, with 14 bases between the two germline ends. This CDR3 is built from 16 residues.

The CDR3 nucleotides are TGTGCCAGCAGCTTAAAGACGGGGGGGCCCAATGAGCAGTACTTC. Protein sequence: CASSLKTGGPNEQYF. The rearrangement uses TRBV7-3 and TRBJ2-5; the match to TRBD2 covers 8 bases. CDR3 size: 15 residues. CDR1 is SGHTA and CDR2 is FQGTGA in the germline V gene. Germline trimming cut 1 base from V and 11 bases from J; bases unmatched to any gene: 12.

There are a few counts of this clonotype. J is TRBJ2-7 and V is TRBV3-1; D gene ambiguous. Germline CDR1 and CDR2: LGHDT and YNNKEL (reference sequence). This CDR3 contains 13 residues. V shed 0 bases and J shed 6 bases, with 9 bases lying between them. CDR3 sequence (DNA): TGTGCCAGCAGCCAAGATCGACTTCTCGAGCAGTACTTC. Encoded protein: CASSQDRLLEQYF.

The V call is TRBV20-1, the J call TRBJ1-2; 10 bases align to TRBD1. Unmatched junction bases numbered 8, after V lost 7 bases and J lost 6 bases. The CDR3 runs to 13 residues. Germline CDR1 DFQATT, CDR2 SNEGSKA (reference sequence). CDR3 sequence reads: CSVMDRGIDGYTF. DNA for the CDR3: TGCAGTGTTATGGACAGGGGGATTGATGGCTACACCTTC.

The V gene is TRBV18, the J gene TRBJ2-1; D is unclear. Germline values: CDR1 KGHSH, CDR2 LQKENI. V lost 4 bases and J 12 bases, leaving 16 bases between the germline ends. This CDR3 has 13 amino acids. The CDR3 region has the DNA TGTGCCAGCTCACTCGGAAGTTGGAGTGGGCAGTTCTTC. This codes for CASSLGSWSGQFF.

The chain carries TRBV6-1 and TRBJ2-5, with 9 positions matching TRBD1. The J call may be incorrect, as the DNA end agrees better with TRBJ2-7. This CDR3 comprises 17 residues. Germline lookup yields CDR1 MNHNS and CDR2 SASEGT. CDR3 loop: CASSEIYSGTGIGEQYF. CDR3 sequence (DNA): TGTGCCAGCAGTGAAATATACTCCGGGACAGGGATTGGCGAGCAGTACTTC.

This clonotype showed up just a few times. The junction does not match germline at one end; this may be a read error. The V call is TRBV5-1, the J call TRBJ2-7; weak D call: TRBD2 (6 bases). Looked up from germline, CDR1 is SGHRS and CDR2 is YFSETQ. The CDR3 covers 13 residues. The CDR3 nucleotides are TGTGCCAGCAGCAACGGGGGCTCCTACGAGCAGTACTTC. Translated: CASSNGGSYEQYF. The whole variable domain, filled in from reference TRBV5-1 and TRBJ2-7, reads KAGVTQTPRYLIKTRGQQVTLSCSPISGHRSVSWYQQTPGQGLQFLFEYFSETQRNKGNFPGRFSGRQFSNSRSEMNVSTLELGDSALYLCASSNGGSYEQYFGPGTRLTVT.

CDR3 DNA: TGTGCCAGCAGCTTAGATAGGTGGCAGCCCGATGGCTACACCTTC. Its translation is CASSLDRWQPDGYTF. The gene calls are TRBV7-2 and TRBJ1-2; D ambiguous. CDR3 size: 15 residues. In germline, CDR1 is SGHTA, CDR2 FQGNSA. Trimming cost V 1 base and J 6 bases, with 15 bases left between them.